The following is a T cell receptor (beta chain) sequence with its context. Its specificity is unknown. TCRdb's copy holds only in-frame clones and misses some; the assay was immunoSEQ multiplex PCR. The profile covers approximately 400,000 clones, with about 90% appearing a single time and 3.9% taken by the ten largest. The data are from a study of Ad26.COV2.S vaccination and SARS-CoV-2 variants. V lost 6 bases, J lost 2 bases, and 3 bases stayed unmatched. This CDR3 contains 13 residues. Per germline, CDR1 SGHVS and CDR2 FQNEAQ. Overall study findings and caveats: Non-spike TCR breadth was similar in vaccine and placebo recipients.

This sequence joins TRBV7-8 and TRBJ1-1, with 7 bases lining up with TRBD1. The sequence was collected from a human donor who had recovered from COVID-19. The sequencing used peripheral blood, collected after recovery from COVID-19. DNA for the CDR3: TGTGCCAGCAGATGGGACAGAAACACTGAAGCTTTCTTT. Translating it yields CASRWDRNTEAFF.